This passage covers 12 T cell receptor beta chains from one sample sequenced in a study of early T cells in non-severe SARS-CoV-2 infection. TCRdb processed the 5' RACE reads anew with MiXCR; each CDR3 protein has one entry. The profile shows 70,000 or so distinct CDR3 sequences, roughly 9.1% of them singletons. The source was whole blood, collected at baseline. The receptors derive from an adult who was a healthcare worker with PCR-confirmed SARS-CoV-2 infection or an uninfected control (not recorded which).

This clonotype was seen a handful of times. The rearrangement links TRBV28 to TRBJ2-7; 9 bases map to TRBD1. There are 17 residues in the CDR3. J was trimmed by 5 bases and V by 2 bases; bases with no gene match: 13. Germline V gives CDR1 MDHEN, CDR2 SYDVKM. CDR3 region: CASSLPTPGQGKDEQYF. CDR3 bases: TGTGCCAGCAGTTTACCAACGCCGGGACAGGGAAAGGACGAGCAGTACTTC.

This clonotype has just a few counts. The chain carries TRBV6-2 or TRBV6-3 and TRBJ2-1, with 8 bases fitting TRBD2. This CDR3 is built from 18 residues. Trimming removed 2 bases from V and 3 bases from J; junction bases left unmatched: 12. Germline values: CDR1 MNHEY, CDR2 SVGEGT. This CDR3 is CASSYLRGGGPNYNEQFF. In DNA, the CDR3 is TGTGCCAGCAGTTACCTCCGTGGCGGGGGGCCAAACTACAATGAGCAGTTCTTC.

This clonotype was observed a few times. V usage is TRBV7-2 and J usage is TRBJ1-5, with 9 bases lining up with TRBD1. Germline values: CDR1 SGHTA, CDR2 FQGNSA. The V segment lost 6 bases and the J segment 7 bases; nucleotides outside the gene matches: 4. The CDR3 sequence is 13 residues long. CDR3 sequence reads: CASRGQGGQPQHF. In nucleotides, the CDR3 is TGTGCCAGCAGGGGACAGGGTGGACAGCCCCAGCATTTT.

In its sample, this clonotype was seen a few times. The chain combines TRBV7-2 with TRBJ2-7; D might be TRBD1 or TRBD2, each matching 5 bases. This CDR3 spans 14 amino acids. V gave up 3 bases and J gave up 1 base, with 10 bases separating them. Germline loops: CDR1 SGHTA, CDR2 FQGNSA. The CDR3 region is CASSLGVRSYEQYF. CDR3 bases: TGTGCCAGCAGCTTGGGGGTCAGGTCCTACGAGCAGTACTTC.

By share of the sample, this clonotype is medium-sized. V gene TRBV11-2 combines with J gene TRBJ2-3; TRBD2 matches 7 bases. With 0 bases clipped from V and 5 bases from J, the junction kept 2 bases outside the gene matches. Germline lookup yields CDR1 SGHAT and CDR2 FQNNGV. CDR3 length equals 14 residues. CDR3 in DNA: TGTGCCAGCAGCTTAGAGGCGGGGGAAGATACGCAGTATTTT. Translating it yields CASSLEAGEDTQYF.

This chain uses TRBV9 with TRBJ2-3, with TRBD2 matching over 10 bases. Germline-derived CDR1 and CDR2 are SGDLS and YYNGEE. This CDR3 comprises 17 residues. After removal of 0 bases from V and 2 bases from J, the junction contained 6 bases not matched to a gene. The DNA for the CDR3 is TGTGCCAGCAGCGTAGACCCCAGCGGGGGGGCCACAGATACGCAGTATTTT. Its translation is CASSVDPSGGATDTQYF.

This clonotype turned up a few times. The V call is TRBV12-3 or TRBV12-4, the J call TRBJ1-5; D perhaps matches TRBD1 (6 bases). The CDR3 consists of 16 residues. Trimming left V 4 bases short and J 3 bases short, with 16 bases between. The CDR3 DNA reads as TGTGCCAGCAGTTCCCAGGGTGGGGGCCTCAATCAGCCCCAGCATTTT. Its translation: CASSSQGGGLNQPQHF.

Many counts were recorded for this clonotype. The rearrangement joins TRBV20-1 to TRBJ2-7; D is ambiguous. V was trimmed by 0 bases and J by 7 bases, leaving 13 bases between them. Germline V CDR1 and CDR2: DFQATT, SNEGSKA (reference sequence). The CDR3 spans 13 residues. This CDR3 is CSARDPAPQEQYF. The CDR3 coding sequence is TGCAGTGCTAGAGATCCGGCGCCTCAAGAGCAGTACTTC.

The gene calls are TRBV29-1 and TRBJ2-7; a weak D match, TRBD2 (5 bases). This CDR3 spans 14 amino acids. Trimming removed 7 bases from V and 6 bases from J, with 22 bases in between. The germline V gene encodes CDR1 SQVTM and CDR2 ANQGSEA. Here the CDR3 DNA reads TGCAGCGGGCAACTGTCGCCGGGAACTGGCGAGCAGTACTTC. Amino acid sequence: CSGQLSPGTGEQYF.

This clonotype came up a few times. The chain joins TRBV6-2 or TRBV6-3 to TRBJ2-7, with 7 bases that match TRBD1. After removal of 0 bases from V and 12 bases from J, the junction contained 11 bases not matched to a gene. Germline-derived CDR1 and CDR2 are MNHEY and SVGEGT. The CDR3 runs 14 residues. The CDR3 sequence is CASSYSNDLPGGYF. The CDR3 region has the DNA TGTGCCAGCAGTTACTCCAACGACCTTCCAGGGGGGTACTTC.

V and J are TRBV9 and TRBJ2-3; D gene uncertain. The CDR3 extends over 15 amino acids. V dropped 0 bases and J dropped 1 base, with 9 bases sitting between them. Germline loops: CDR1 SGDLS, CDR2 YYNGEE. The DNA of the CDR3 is TGTGCCAGCAGCGTAGAAGCCACCGGCACAGATACGCAGTATTTT. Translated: CASSVEATGTDTQYF.

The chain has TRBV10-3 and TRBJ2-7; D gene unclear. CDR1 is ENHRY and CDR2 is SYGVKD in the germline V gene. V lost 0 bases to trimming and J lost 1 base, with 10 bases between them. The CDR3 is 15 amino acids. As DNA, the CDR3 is TGTGCCATCAGTGAGTCCCTCCAGGCTTCCTACGAGCAGTACTTC. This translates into CAISESLQASYEQYF.